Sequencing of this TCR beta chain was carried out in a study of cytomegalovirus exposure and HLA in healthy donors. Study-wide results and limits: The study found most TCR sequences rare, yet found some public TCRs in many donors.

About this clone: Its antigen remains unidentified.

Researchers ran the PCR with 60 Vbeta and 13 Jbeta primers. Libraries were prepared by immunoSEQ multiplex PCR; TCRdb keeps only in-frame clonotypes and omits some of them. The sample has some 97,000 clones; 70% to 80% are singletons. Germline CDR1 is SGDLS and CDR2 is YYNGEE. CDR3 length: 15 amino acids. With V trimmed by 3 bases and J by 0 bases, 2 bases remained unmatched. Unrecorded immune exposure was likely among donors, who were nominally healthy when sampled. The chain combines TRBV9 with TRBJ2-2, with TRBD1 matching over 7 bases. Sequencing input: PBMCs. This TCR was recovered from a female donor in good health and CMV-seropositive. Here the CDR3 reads CASSGGQPNTGELFF. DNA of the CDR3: TGTGCCAGCAGCGGGGGACAGCCGAACACCGGGGAGCTGTTTTTT.